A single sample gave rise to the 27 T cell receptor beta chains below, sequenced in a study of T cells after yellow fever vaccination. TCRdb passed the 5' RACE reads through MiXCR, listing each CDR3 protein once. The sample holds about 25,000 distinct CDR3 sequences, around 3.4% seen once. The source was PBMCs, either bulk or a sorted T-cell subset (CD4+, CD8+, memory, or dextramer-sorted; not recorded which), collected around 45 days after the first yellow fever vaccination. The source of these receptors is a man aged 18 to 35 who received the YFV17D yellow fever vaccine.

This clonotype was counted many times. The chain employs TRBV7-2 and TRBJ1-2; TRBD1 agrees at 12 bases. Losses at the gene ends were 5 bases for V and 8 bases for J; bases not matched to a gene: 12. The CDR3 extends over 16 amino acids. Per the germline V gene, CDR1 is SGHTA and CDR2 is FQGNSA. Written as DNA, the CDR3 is TGTGCCAGCAGCCCAAACCTTGGGACAGGGGGCGGCGGCTACACCTTC. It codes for CASSPNLGTGGGGYTF.

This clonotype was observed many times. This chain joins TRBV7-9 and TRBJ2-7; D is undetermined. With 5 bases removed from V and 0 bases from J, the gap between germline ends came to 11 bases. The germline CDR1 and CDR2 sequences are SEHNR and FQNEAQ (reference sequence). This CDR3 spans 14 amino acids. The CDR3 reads CASSHPPYSYEQYF. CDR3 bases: TGTGCCAGCAGCCACCCCCCTTACTCCTACGAGCAGTACTTC.

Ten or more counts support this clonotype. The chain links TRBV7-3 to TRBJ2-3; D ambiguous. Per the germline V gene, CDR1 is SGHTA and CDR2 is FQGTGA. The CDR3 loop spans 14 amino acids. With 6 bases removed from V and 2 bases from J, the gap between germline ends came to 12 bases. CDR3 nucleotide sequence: TGTGCCAGCAGGATGACCGGTACCACAGATACGCAGTATTTT. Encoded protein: CASRMTGTTDTQYF.

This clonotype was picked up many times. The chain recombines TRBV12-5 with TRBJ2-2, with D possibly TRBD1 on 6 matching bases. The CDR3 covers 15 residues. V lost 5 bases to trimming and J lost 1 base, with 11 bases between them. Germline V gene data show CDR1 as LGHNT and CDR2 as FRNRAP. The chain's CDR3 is CASGTGSRNTGELFF. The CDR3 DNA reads TGTGCTAGTGGTACAGGGAGCCGGAACACCGGGGAGCTGTTTTTT.

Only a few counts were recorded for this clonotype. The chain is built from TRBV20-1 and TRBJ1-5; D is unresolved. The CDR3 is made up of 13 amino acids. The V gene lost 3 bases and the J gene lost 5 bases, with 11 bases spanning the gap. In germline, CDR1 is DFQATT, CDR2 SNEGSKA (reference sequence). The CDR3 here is CSASFDGDQPQHF. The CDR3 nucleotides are TGCAGTGCTAGTTTTGACGGTGATCAGCCCCAGCATTTT.

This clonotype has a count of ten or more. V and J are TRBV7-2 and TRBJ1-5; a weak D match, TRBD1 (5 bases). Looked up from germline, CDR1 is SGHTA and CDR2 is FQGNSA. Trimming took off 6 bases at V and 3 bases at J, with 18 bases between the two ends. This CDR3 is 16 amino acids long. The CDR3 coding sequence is TGTGCCAGCAGTCACCGGGACGGGACTTTCAATCAGCCCCAGCATTTT. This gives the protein CASSHRDGTFNQPQHF.

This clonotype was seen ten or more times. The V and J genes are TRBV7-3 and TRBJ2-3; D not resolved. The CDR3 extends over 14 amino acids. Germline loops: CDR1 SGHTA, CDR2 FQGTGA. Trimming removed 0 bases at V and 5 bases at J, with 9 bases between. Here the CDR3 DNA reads TGTGCCAGCAGCTTAACGACGTATGGAGATACGCAGTATTTT. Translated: CASSLTTYGDTQYF.

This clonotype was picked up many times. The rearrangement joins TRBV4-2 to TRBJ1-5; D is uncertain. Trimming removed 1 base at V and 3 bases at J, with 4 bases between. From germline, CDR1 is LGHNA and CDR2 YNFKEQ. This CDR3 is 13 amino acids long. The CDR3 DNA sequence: TGTGCCAGCAGCCAAGGGACCAATCAGCCCCAGCATTTT. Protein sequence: CASSQGTNQPQHF.

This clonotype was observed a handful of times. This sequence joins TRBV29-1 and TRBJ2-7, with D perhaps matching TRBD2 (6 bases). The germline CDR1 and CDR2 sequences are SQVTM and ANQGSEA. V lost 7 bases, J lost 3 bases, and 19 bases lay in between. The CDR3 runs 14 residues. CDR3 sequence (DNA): TGCAGCGGTTGGAAGTCGGGGGAATTCTACGAGCAGTACGTC. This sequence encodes CSGWKSGEFYEQYV.

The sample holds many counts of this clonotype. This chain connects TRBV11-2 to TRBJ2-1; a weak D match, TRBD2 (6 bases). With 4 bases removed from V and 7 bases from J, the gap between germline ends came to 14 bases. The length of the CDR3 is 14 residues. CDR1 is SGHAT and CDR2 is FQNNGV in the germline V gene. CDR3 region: CASSSPTGGNEQFF. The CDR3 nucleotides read TGTGCCAGCAGCTCGCCGACCGGGGGAAATGAGCAGTTCTTC.

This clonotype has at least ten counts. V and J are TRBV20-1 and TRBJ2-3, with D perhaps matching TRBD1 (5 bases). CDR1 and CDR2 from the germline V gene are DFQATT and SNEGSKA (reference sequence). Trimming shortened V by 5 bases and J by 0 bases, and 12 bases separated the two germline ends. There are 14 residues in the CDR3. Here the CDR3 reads CSAVEGASTDTQYF. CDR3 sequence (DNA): TGCAGTGCTGTAGAAGGGGCGAGCACAGATACGCAGTATTTT.

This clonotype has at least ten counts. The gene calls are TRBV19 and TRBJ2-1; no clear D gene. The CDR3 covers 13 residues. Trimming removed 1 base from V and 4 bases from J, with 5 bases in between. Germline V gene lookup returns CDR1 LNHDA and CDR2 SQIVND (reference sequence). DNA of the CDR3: TGTGCCAGTAGTATAGGCATATACAATGAGCAGTTCTTC. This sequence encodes CASSIGIYNEQFF.

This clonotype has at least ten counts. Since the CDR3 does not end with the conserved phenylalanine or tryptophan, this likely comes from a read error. CDR3 sequence: CASSLDSPTDTQYC. The CDR3 nucleotides read TGTGCCAGCAGCCTAGACTCCCCAACAGATACGCAGTATTGT. The chain couples TRBV9 to TRBJ2-3; D is uncertain. The CDR3 is 14 residues long. The germline V gene has CDR1 SGDLS and CDR2 YYNGEE. V dropped 4 bases and J dropped 3 bases, with 12 bases sitting between them.

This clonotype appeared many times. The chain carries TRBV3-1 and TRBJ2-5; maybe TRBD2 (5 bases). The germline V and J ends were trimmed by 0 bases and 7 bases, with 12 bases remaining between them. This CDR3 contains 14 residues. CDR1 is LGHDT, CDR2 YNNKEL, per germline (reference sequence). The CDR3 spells CASSQDSEIGTQYF. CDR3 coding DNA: TGTGCCAGCAGCCAAGATAGCGAGATCGGGACCCAGTACTTC.

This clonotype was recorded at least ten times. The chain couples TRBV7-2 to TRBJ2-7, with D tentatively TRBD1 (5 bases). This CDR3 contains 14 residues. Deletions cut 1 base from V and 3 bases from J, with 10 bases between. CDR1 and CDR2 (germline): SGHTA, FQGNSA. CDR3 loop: CASSLGSGLYEQYF. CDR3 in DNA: TGTGCCAGCAGCTTAGGCTCAGGGCTCTACGAGCAGTACTTC.

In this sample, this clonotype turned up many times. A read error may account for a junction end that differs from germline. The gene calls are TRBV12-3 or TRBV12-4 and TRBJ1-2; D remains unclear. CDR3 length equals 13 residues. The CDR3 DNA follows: TGTGCCAGCAGCCCCGCCCTCGGGGTCAGACCCGCCTTC. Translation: CASSPALGVRPAF.

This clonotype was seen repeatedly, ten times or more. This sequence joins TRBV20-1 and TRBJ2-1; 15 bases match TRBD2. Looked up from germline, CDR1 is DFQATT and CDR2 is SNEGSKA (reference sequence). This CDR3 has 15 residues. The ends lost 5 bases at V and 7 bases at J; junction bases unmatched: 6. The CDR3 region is CSARGLAGGQNEQFF. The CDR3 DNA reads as TGCAGTGCTCGCGGACTAGCGGGGGGGCAAAATGAGCAGTTCTTC.

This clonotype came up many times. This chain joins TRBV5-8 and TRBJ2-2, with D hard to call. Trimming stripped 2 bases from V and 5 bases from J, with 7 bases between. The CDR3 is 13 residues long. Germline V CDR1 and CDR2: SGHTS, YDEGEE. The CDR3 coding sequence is TGTGCCAGCAGCTTCTTGACTACCGGGGAGCTGTTTTTT. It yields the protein CASSFLTTGELFF.

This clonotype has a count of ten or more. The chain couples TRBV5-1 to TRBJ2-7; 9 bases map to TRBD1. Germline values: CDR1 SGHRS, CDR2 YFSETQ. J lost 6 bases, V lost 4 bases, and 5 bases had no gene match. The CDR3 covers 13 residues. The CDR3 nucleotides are TGCGCCAGCAGCCTGGGACAGGGCTCCGAGCAGTACGTC. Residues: CASSLGQGSEQYV.

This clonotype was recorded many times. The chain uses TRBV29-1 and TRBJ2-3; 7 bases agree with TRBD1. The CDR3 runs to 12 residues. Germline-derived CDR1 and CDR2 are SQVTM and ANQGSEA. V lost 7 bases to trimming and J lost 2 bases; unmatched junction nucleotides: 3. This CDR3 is CSAGQATDTQYF. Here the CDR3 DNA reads TGCAGCGCCGGACAGGCCACAGATACGCAGTATTTT.

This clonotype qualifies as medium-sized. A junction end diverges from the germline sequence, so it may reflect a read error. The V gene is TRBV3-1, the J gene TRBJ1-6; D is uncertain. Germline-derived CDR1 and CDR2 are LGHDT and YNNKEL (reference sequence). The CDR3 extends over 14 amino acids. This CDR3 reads CASSLTSSNSPLHF. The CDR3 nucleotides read TGTGCCAGCAGCCTTACATCCTCTAATTCACCCCTCCACTTT.

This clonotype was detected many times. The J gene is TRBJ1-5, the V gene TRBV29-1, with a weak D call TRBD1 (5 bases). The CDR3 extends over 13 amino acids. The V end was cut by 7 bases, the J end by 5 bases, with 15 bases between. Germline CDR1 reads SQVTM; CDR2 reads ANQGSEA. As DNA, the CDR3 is TGCAGCGCTACCCTCGGGGGAGATCAGCCCCAGCATTTT. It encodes CSATLGGDQPQHF.

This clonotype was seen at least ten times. DNA for the CDR3: TGTGCCAGCAGCTTAGAACACCCTTGGACTAGCGGGGGGGGTTTTCTCGATGAGCAGTTCTTC. It translates to CASSLEHPWTSGGGFLDEQFF. The genes are TRBV11-2 and TRBJ2-1; TRBD2 matches 15 bases. Germline CDR1 reads SGHAT; CDR2 reads FQNNGV. The CDR3 covers 21 residues. V was clipped by 0 bases and J by 8 bases; unmatched bases: 17.

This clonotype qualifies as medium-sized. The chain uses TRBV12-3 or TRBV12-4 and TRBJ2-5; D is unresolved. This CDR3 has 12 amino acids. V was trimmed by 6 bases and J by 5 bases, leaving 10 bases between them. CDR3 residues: CASRPSMETQYF. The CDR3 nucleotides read TGTGCCAGCAGACCCAGTATGGAGACCCAGTACTTC.

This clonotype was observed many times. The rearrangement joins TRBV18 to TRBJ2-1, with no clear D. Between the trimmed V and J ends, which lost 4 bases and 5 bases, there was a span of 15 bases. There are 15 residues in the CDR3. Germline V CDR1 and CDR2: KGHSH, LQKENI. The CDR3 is CASSLNRPRNNEQFF. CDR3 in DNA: TGTGCCAGCTCACTAAATCGCCCAAGGAACAATGAGCAGTTCTTC.

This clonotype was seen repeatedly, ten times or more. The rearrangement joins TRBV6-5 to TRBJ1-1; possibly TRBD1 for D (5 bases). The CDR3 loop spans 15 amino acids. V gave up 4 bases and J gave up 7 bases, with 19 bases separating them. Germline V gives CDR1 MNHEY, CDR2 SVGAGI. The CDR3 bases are TGTGCCAGCAGTTCCACCTCTACAGGAGCGGATGAAGCTTTCTTT. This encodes CASSSTSTGADEAFF.

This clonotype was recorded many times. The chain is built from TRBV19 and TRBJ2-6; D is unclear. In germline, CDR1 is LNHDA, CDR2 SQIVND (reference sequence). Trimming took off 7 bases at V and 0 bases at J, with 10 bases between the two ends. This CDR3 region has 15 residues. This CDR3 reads CASIDWYSGANVLTF. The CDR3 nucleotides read TGTGCCAGTATAGATTGGTACTCTGGGGCCAACGTCCTGACTTTC.